Each of the 15 T cell receptor beta chains below was sequenced from the same sample in a study of CD8 T cells in ankylosing spondylitis. TCRdb itself ran the 5' RACE reads through MiXCR, one entry per CDR3 protein. The table has under 300,000 distinct CDR3 sequences, 7.5% to 9% seen once; the top ten hold around 7%. The sample comprised blood, either unsorted or a sorted T cell fraction (not recorded which). The receptors shown here come from a male donor with ankylosing spondylitis or in good health (not recorded which).

The sample holds many counts of this clonotype. The chain uses TRBV20-1 and TRBJ2-3; D possibly corresponds to TRBD2 (5 bases). The length of the CDR3 is 14 residues. Germline values: CDR1 DFQATT, CDR2 SNEGSKA (reference sequence). V was pared by 5 bases and J by 8 bases, with 20 bases between. CDR3 coding DNA: TGCAGTGCTCCCCCCGCTGGAGGCGATGTTACGCAGTATTTT. This sequence encodes CSAPPAGGDVTQYF.

This clonotype was seen repeatedly, ten times or more. The rearrangement joins TRBV21-1 to TRBJ1-5; the D call of TRBD1 is as the table states it, not checked on the DNA. TRBV21-1 is a pseudogene segment. This CDR3 comprises 17 residues. The CDR3, as DNA: TGTGCCAGCAGCAATCCTGACAGCCTGCATTACAATCAGCCCCAGCATTTT. Its protein product is CASSNPDSLHYNQPQHF.

This clonotype was observed many times. V gene TRBV2 combines with J gene TRBJ2-2; D is undetermined. Trimming cost V 0 bases and J 7 bases, with 3 bases left between them. CDR3 length: 12 amino acids. Per the germline V gene, CDR1 is SNHLY and CDR2 is FYNNEI. The CDR3 protein is CASSEAGGELFF. CDR3 DNA: TGTGCCAGCAGTGAAGCTGGCGGGGAGCTGTTTTTT.

This clonotype was observed many times. J is TRBJ1-6 and V is TRBV9; 10 nucleotides agree with TRBD1. After removal of 4 bases from V and 9 bases from J, the junction contained 4 bases not matched to a gene. Germline V gene sequence: CDR1 SGDLS, CDR2 YYNGEE. The CDR3 length is 14 residues. In nucleotides, the CDR3 is TGTGCCAGCAGCAGGGGGGACAGGGGTTCACCCCTCCACTTT. It yields the protein CASSRGDRGSPLHF.

The table lists this clonotype with many counts. The chain has TRBV10-3 and TRBJ1-3, with 7 bases that match TRBD1. The V gene end was trimmed by 9 bases and the J gene end by 0 bases; junction bases not matched to a gene: 2. The CDR3 is 13 amino acids. Germline loops: CDR1 ENHRY, CDR2 SYGVKD. The CDR3 here is CAIRDSSGNTIYF. CDR3 DNA sequence: TGTGCCATAAGGGACAGCTCTGGAAACACCATATATTTT.

This clonotype was detected many times. The chain carries TRBV5-1 and TRBJ2-5; the D is unclear. Deletions cut 4 bases from V and 5 bases from J, with 15 bases between. The CDR3 covers 14 residues. The V gene's germline CDR1 is SGHRS and CDR2 YFSETQ. CDR3 nucleotide sequence: TGCGCCAGCAGCCCCCAGAATAGCTGGGAGACCCAGTACTTC. This sequence encodes CASSPQNSWETQYF.

This clonotype was detected many times. The gene calls are TRBV12-3 or TRBV12-4 and TRBJ2-1, with 11 bases matching TRBD1. The CDR3 consists of 15 residues. The ends lost 8 bases at V and 6 bases at J; junction bases unmatched: 9. The CDR3 is CASALRDRGINEQFF. CDR3 coding DNA: TGTGCCAGCGCGCTCCGGGACAGGGGGATCAATGAGCAGTTCTTC.

This clonotype was seen repeatedly, ten times or more. The chain recombines TRBV7-8 with TRBJ1-1; 10 nucleotides align to TRBD1. V shed 1 base, J shed 1 base, and the junction held 0 bases outside the gene matches. Germline lookup yields CDR1 SGHVS and CDR2 FQNEAQ. The CDR3 has 15 residues. In nucleotides, the CDR3 is TGTGCCAGCAGCTTAGGACAGGGGGCGAACACTGAAGCTTTCTTT. It specifies CASSLGQGANTEAFF.

This rearrangement joins TRBV7-9 to TRBJ2-3; 11 nucleotides match TRBD2. Unmatched junction bases numbered 3, after V lost 5 bases and J lost 2 bases. The CDR3 sequence is 15 residues long. Germline V gene data show CDR1 as SEHNR and CDR2 as FQNEAQ (reference sequence). The CDR3 region is CASSRLAGTTDTQYF. CDR3 sequence (DNA): TGTGCCAGCAGCCGACTAGCGGGGACCACAGATACGCAGTATTTT.

Many counts were recorded for this clonotype. The chain uses TRBV20-1 and TRBJ2-1, with TRBD2 matching over 10 bases. With 0 bases clipped from V and 8 bases from J, the junction kept 13 bases outside the gene matches. CDR1 and CDR2 (germline): DFQATT, SNEGSKA (reference sequence). The CDR3 loop spans 17 amino acids. CDR3 in amino acids: CSARDQASGSSGYEQFF. The CDR3 region has the DNA TGCAGTGCTAGAGATCAGGCTAGCGGGAGTAGTGGGTATGAGCAGTTCTTC.

This clonotype occurred many times. V and J are TRBV5-1 and TRBJ2-5, with D hard to call. V lost 0 bases and J lost 6, with 12 bases in between. This CDR3 is built from 14 residues. Germline V lookup: CDR1 SGHRS, CDR2 YFSETQ. The CDR3 sequence: CASSLAARRKTQYF. As DNA, the CDR3 is TGCGCCAGCAGCTTGGCCGCGAGACGGAAGACCCAGTACTTC.

This clonotype was observed at least ten times. The J gene is TRBJ1-3, the V gene TRBV12-3 or TRBV12-4, with a tentative D call TRBD1 (5 bases). V lost 7 bases to trimming and J lost 3 bases, with 13 bases between them. CDR3 size: 14 residues. The CDR3 spells CASTPSGDGNTIYF. CDR3 bases: TGTGCCAGCACCCCCTCGGGGGATGGAAACACCATATATTTT.

This clonotype was observed at least ten times. The genes are TRBV4-3 and TRBJ2-4, with a tentative D call TRBD2 (6 bases). Germline CDR1 is LGHNA and CDR2 is YSLEER. The CDR3 totals 17 residues. V gave up 4 bases and J gave up 3 bases, with 19 bases separating them. CDR3 coding DNA: TGCGCCAGCAGCCCCCAGTGGGGGGAGCAGGGCAAAAACATTCAGTACTTC. Residues: CASSPQWGEQGKNIQYF.

The chain couples TRBV12-3 or TRBV12-4 to TRBJ1-5, with D hard to call. This CDR3 has 11 residues. The V and J ends lost 7 bases and 9 bases respectively, with 10 bases between them. The CDR3 region is CASTLEGPQHF. CDR3 coding DNA: TGTGCCAGCACCTTGGAAGGGCCCCAGCATTTT.

The V and J genes are TRBV7-9 and TRBJ2-7; TRBD2 matches at 9 bases. With V trimmed by 7 bases and J by 2 bases, 12 bases remained unmatched. The V gene's germline CDR1 is SEHNR and CDR2 FQNEAQ (reference sequence). This CDR3 is 16 amino acids long. The DNA for the CDR3 is TGTGCCAGCACCCAAATAGCGGGAGAGATTACCTACGAGCAGTACTTC. Residues: CASTQIAGEITYEQYF.